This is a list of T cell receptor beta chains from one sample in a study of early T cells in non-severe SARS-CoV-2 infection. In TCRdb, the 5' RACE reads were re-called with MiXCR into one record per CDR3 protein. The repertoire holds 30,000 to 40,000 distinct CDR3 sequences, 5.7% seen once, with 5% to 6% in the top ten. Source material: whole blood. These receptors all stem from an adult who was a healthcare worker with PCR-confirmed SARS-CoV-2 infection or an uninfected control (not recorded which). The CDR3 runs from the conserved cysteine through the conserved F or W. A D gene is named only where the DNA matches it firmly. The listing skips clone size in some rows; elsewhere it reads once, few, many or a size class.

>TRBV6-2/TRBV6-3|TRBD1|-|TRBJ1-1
CASKRTGETEAFF
TGTGCCAGCAAAAGGACAGGGGAGACTGAAGCTTTCTTT
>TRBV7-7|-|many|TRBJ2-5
CASSATGPETQYF
TGTGCTAGCAGCGCCACAGGGCCAGAGACCCAGTACTTC
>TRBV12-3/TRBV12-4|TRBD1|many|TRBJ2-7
CASRRQGTSYEQYF
TGTGCCAGCAGAAGACAGGGGACGTCCTACGAGCAGTACTTC
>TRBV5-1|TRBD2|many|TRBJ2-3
CASSTSGGQTDTQYF
TGCGCCAGTTCGACTAGCGGGGGACAGACGGATACGCAGTATTTT
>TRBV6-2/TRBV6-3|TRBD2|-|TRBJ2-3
CASSRTSGRDTQYF
TGTGCCAGCAGTCGGACTAGCGGGAGAGATACGCAGTATTTT
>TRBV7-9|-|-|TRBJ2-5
CASSLSRGQETQYF
TGTGCCAGCAGCTTATCCCGCGGACAAGAGACCCAGTACTTC
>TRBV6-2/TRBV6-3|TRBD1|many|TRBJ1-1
CASSRWTGKTEAFF
TGTGCCAGCAGTCGATGGACAGGGAAGACTGAAGCTTTCTTT
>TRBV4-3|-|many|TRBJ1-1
CASSQDSGWGRSEAFF
TGCGCCAGCAGCCAAGATTCTGGATGGGGTCGCTCTGAAGCTTTCTTT
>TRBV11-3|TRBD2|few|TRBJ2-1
CASSLRVAGEGRQFF
TGTGCCAGCAGCTTGAGGGTAGCGGGAGAAGGAAGGCAGTTCTTC
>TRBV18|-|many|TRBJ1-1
CASSPGLNTEAFF
TGTGCCAGCTCACCCGGGCTGAACACTGAAGCTTTCTTT
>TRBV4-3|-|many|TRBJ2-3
CASSQDSGSGTDTQYF
TGCGCCAGCAGCCAAGATTCTGGTAGCGGCACAGATACGCAGTATTTT
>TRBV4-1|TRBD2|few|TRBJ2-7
CASSQDASSGRLSYEQYF
TGCGCCAGCAGCCAAGACGCGTCTAGCGGGAGGCTTAGTTACGAGCAGTACTTC
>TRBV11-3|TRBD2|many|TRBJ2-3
CASGREKDTQYF
TGTGCCAGCGGGCGGGAGAAAGATACGCAGTATTTT
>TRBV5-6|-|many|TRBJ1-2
CASILTGPNYGYTF
TGTGCCAGCATCTTGACGGGACCAAACTATGGCTACACCTTC
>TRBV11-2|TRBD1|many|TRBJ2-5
CASRSGQGASGTQYF
TGTGCCAGCAGGTCGGGACAGGGGGCGTCGGGGACCCAGTACTTC
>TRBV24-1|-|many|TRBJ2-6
CATSDPRSSGANVLTF
TGTGCCACCAGTGATCCAAGGTCCTCTGGGGCCAACGTCCTGACTTTC
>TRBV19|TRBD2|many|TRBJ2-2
CASSSLAGGTGELFF
TGTGCCAGTAGTAGTCTAGCGGGAGGAACCGGGGAGCTGTTTTTT
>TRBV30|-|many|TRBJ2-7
CAWSVLSEQYF
TGTGCCTGGAGTGTACTGAGCGAGCAGTACTTC
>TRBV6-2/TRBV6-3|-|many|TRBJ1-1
CASTLRGRPEAFF
TGTGCCAGCACCCTCCGGGGAAGGCCTGAAGCTTTCTTT
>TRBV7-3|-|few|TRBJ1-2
CASSPARGAGYTF
TGTGCCAGCAGCCCCGCCCGGGGCGCGGGCTACACCTTC
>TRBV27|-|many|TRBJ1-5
CASSYSRNSNQPQHF
TGTGCCAGCAGTTATAGCAGGAATAGCAATCAGCCCCAGCATTTT
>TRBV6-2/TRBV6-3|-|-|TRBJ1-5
CASAEWSNQPQHF
TGTGCCAGCGCAGAGTGGAGCAATCAGCCACAGCATTTT
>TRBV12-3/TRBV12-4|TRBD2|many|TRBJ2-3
CASSLSGGSDTQYF
TGTGCCAGCAGTTTAAGCGGGGGATCAGATACGCAGTATTTT
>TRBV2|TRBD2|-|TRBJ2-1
CASSEPGLAASSYNEQFF
TGTGCCAGCAGTGAACCGGGACTAGCGGCCTCCTCCTACAATGAGCAGTTCTTC
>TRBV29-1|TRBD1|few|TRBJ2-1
CSSRTGGYNEQFF
TGCAGCTCGAGGACAGGGGGTTACAATGAGCAGTTCTTC
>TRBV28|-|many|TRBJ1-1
CASSSQVSGTEAFF
TGTGCCAGCAGTTCACAGGTTTCTGGGACTGAAGCTTTCTTT